Below, 3 T cell receptor beta chains from the same sample are listed, as sequenced in a study of regulatory T cells in long-lasting Graves disease (dated by TCRdb to the early 2020s). The library was built by means of multiplex PCR. Sequencing instrument: Illumina HiSeq 4000. TCR beta libraries were built with iRepertoire HTBI primers and Arm-PCR amplification of CDR3 regions. Through fastp at Q25 and MiXCR, TCRdb rebuilt clones from the public reads, retaining in-frame beta chains. Each record represents a unique CDR3 protein, reported with the most common genes and DNA among its rows. The sample has roughly 560,000 distinct CDR3 sequences on record, about 16% of them singletons. In total, the top ten clones hold around 25% of the sample. The time point label, as the study defines it: newly diagnosed GD, antithyroid drugs for less than 3 months. RNA was extracted from PBMCs in TRIzol for both TCR sequencing and RNA sequencing.

This sample was shared with a second study, whose subject was T cells in Graves' hyperthyroidism and ophthalmopathy.

Here the sequenced sample was peripheral blood mononuclear cells (PBMCs), taken at new diagnosis, from a patient treated with antithyroid drugs. These TCRs come from a middle-aged woman with Graves disease. Donor details come from another sample of the same person, matched by shared clones.

This clonotype has more than one count but fewer than ten. The chain has TRBV27 and TRBJ2-7; D remains unclear. CDR3 length: 13 amino acids. Between the trimmed V and J ends, which lost 3 bases and 8 bases, there was a span of 14 bases. Germline lookup yields CDR1 MNHEY and CDR2 SMNVEV (reference sequence). In nucleotides, the CDR3 is TGTGCCAGCAGTTTGGGTCCGGTAGGAAAGCAGTACTTC. Amino acids: CASSLGPVGKQYF.

This chain joins TRBV5-5 and TRBJ2-2; D not certain. Germline V gene data show CDR1 as SGHKS and CDR2 as YYEKEE (reference sequence). This CDR3 region has 15 residues. Trimming took off 0 bases at V and 1 base at J, with 7 bases between the two ends. The CDR3 here is CASSLAELNTGELFF. The CDR3 coding sequence is TGTGCCAGCAGCTTGGCGGAGTTGAACACCGGGGAGCTGTTTTTT.

The genes are TRBV3-1 and TRBJ2-2; 15 nucleotides agree with TRBD2. Germline CDR1 reads LGHDT; CDR2 reads YNNKEL (reference sequence). The ends lost 1 base at V and 6 bases at J; junction bases unmatched: 3. This CDR3 has 17 residues. CDR3 DNA: TGTGCCAGCAGCCAAGTGGGACTAGCGGGGGGCCCCGGGGAGCTGTTTTTT. Its translation is CASSQVGLAGGPGELFF.